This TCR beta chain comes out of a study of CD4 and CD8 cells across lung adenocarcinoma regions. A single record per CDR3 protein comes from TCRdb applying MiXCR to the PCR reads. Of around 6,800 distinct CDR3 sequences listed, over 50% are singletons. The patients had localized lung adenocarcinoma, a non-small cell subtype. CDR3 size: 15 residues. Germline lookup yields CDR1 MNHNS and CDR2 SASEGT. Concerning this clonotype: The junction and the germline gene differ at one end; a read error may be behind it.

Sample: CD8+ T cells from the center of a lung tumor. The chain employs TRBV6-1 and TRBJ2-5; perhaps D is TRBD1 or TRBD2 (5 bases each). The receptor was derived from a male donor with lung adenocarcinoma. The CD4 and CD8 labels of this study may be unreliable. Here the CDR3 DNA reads TGTGCCGGGGGTGAAGGGGCGGGTGGCAAAGATACCCAGTACTTC. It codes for CAGGEGAGGKDTQYF.